This TCR beta chain was observed in a study of cytomegalovirus exposure and HLA in healthy donors. Study-level points and caveats: The study labeled more than 150 TCR beta chains cytomegalovirus-associated. According to a subsequent analysis, TCR clusters identified in the first cohort showed a tendency to co-occur across the 100 to 150 validation repertoires. Most TCR sequences proved rare, with some public TCRs found in many donors.

Libraries were prepared by immunoSEQ multiplex PCR; TCRdb keeps only in-frame clonotypes and omits some of them. The table shows 150,000 to 200,000 clones, with 85% occurring only once. The roughly 120-subject validation cohort, separate from the approximately 670-subject first cohort, included the donors. V shed 3 bases and J shed 0 bases, with 14 bases lying between them. Germline V CDR1 and CDR2: KGHSH, LQKENI. The CDR3 extends over 16 amino acids. Worth noting for this clone: What it binds is unknown.

This rearrangement joins TRBV18 to TRBJ1-1, with a weak D call TRBD1 (6 bases). This TCR came from a man aged 25-40 years in good health and CMV-seropositive. The sequencing input was PBMCs. CDR3 amino acids: CASSPRQAVMNTEAFF. Here the CDR3 DNA reads TGTGCCAGCTCACCTAGACAGGCGGTAATGAACACTGAAGCTTTCTTT.